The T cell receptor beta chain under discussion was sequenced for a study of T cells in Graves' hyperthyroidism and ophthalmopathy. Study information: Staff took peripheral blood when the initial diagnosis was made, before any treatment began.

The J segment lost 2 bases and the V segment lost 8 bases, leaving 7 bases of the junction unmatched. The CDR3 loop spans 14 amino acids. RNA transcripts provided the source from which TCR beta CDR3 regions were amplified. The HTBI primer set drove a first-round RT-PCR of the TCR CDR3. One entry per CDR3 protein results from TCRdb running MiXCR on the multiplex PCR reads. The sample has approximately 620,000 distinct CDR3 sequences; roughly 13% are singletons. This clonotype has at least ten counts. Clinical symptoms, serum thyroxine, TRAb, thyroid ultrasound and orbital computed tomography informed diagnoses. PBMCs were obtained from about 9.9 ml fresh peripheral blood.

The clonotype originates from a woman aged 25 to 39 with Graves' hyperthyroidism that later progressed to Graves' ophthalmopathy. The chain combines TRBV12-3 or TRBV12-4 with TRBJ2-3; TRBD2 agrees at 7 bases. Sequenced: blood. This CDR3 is CASREAGYTDTQYF. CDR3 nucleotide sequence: TGTGCCAGCCGGGAGGCGGGATACACAGATACGCAGTATTTT.